This T cell receptor beta chain is from a study of blood T cell repertoires in COVID-19. Study details: There were acute and convalescent COVID-19 samples, and they came from the United States, Italy and Spain. T cells, B-cell-depleted T cells, or PBMCs supplied cDNA or gDNA.

V was clipped by 2 bases and J by 0 bases; unmatched bases: 6. The length of the CDR3 is 16 residues. Germline V gene sequence: CDR1 SGHDT, CDR2 YYEEEE. Per the authors' pipeline: Reference gene primer amplification yielded estimated nucleated cell counts. The repertoire was sequenced with immunoSEQ multiplex PCR; TCRdb's copy has only in-frame clones and lacks some. Clone size and V and J calls were adopted from that table, with D and trimming inferred from the DNA. The table includes roughly 260,000 clones, about 80% detected once. Sequenced material: peripheral blood. The genes are TRBV5-6 and TRBJ2-7; TRBD1 matches at 9 bases. This receptor was identified in a woman of 80 years or more with active or convalescent COVID-19. In DNA form, the CDR3 reads TGTGCCAGCAGCTTACCGGGACAGGGTTACTCCTACGAGCAGTACTTC. The encoded protein is CASSLPGQGYSYEQYF.